The 26 T cell receptor beta chains listed next were all sequenced from one sample in a study of T cell changes during pregnancy in multiple sclerosis. Sequenced by immunoSEQ multiplex PCR; TCRdb stores in-frame clones only, minus some. The sample has approximately 40,000 clones; 80% to 90% are singletons. The material sequenced was CD4+ T cells from peripheral blood mononuclear cells, taken in the first trimester of pregnancy. Source of these receptors: a female donor with multiple sclerosis, enrolled in a pregnancy study.

Details on this clone: Relative to the germline gene, one junction end is altered; a read error may explain this. The chain uses TRBV5-6 and TRBJ1-1; 7 bases are shared with TRBD1. Germline-derived CDR1 and CDR2 are SGHDT and YYEEEE. The CDR3 is 14 amino acids. Here the CDR3 reads CASRLGQLNTEAFF. CDR3 coding DNA: TGTGCCAGCAGGTTGGGACAGTTGAACACTGAAGCTTTCTTT.

The rearrangement links TRBV11-2 to TRBJ2-7; D is perhaps TRBD2 (5 bases). V was cut by 1 base and J by 2 bases, with 18 bases left in between. This CDR3 region has 17 residues. CDR1 and CDR2 from the germline V gene are SGHAT and FQNNGV. CDR3 sequence reads: CASSLAVGGYGAYEQYF. CDR3 coding DNA: TGTGCCAGCAGCTTAGCCGTAGGCGGGTACGGTGCCTACGAGCAGTACTTC.

CDR3 in amino acids: CAVDREGNQPQHF. As DNA, the CDR3 is TGTGCGGTGGACCGGGAAGGGAATCAGCCCCAGCATTTT. The chain uses TRBV30 and TRBJ1-5; D gene uncertain. The CDR3 loop spans 13 amino acids. The V gene's germline CDR1 is GTSNPN and CDR2 SVGIG (reference sequence).

This chain joins TRBV5-6 and TRBJ2-1, with TRBD2 matching 10 bases. This CDR3 has 17 residues. After removal of 1 base from V and 0 bases from J, the junction contained 4 bases not matched to a gene. CDR1 and CDR2 from the germline V gene are SGHDT and YYEEEE. CDR3 coding DNA: TGTGCCAGCAGCTTGATTAGCGGGGGGAACTCCTACAATGAGCAGTTCTTC. It specifies CASSLISGGNSYNEQFF. The complete variable domain, with remaining parts taken from reference TRBV5-6 and TRBJ2-1, reads DAGVTQSPTHLIKTRGQQVTLRCSPKSGHDTVSWYQQALGQGPQFIFQYYEEEERQRGNFPDRFSGHQFPNYSSELNVNALLLGDSALYLCASSLISGGNSYNEQFFGPGTRLTVL.

V is TRBV19 and J is TRBJ2-7; 9 bases are shared with TRBD2. The ends lost 6 bases at V and 2 bases at J; junction bases unmatched: 2. The length of the CDR3 is 13 residues. Germline CDR1 is LNHDA and CDR2 is SQIVND (reference sequence). DNA for the CDR3: TGTGCCAGTAGGGCTAGCGGGACCTACGAGCAGTACTTC. It yields the protein CASRASGTYEQYF.

The chain is built from TRBV27 and TRBJ2-1, with 7 bases identical to TRBD2. With 5 bases clipped from V and 4 bases from J, the junction kept 8 bases outside the gene matches. The CDR3 runs 15 residues. CDR1 and CDR2 (germline): MNHEY, SMNVEV (reference sequence). This chain's CDR3 is CASSPSGEGYNEQFF. The CDR3, as DNA: TGTGCCAGCAGTCCTAGCGGTGAGGGTTACAATGAGCAGTTCTTC.

This chain joins TRBV4-3 and TRBJ1-1; D remains ambiguous. V lost 2 bases and J lost 1, with 8 bases in between. In germline, CDR1 is LGHNA, CDR2 YSLEER. The CDR3 sequence is 14 residues long. The CDR3 is CASSQYGGNTEAFF. CDR3 nucleotides: TGCGCCAGCAGCCAATACGGTGGGAACACTGAAGCTTTCTTT.

The V gene is TRBV4-2, the J gene TRBJ1-6; 8 nucleotides line up with TRBD1. Germline V gene sequence: CDR1 LGHNA, CDR2 YNFKEQ. Germline trimming cut 0 bases from V and 9 bases from J; bases unmatched to any gene: 7. This CDR3 is built from 16 residues. The CDR3 DNA follows: TGTGCCAGCAGCCAAGAGGGGGGACAGGCAGGTTCACCCCTCCACTTT. Protein: CASSQEGGQAGSPLHF.

The chain joins TRBV21-1 to TRBJ1-2; no DNA check was done on the table's D call, TRBD1. TRBV21-1 is termed a pseudogene. The CDR3 consists of 15 residues. Written as DNA, the CDR3 is TGTGCCAGCGGTCATAGGGGCAGGGGGCGATATGGCTACACCTTC. Its protein product is CASGHRGRGRYGYTF.

V and J are TRBV7-6 and TRBJ2-1; D call uncertain. The V gene's germline CDR1 is SGHVS and CDR2 FNYEAQ. This CDR3 is 16 amino acids long. Trimming removed 2 bases from V and 5 bases from J, with 16 bases in between. CDR3 in DNA: TGTGCCAGCAGCTTAAGTGTGGCATCCGACAACAATGAGCAGTTCTTC. As protein: CASSLSVASDNNEQFF.

The chain couples TRBV5-1 to TRBJ2-1; D might be TRBD2 (6 bases). This CDR3 has 16 residues. Deletions cut 4 bases from V and 5 bases from J, with 19 bases between. From germline, CDR1 is SGHRS and CDR2 YFSETQ. CDR3 region: CASSRLGGGKNNEQFF. The CDR3 DNA reads TGCGCCAGCAGCCGTTTGGGCGGAGGGAAGAACAATGAGCAGTTCTTC.

The chain links TRBV27 to TRBJ2-5; 7 bases are a match to TRBD1. The J call may be incorrect, as the DNA end agrees better with TRBJ2-7. The length of the CDR3 is 16 residues. Germline values: CDR1 MNHEY, CDR2 SMNVEV (reference sequence). CDR3 in DNA: TGTGCCAGCAGTTTATCGCCCCTCGGGGACAGCCACGAGCAGTACTTC. Amino acid sequence: CASSLSPLGDSHEQYF.

This chain connects TRBV5-1 to TRBJ2-5, with 7 positions matching TRBD1. Trimming cost V 6 bases and J 5 bases; bases outside gene matches: 4. CDR1 and CDR2 (germline): SGHRS, YFSETQ. This CDR3 region has 12 residues. Written as DNA, the CDR3 is TGCGCCAGCAAGGGGGCGGAGGAGACCCAGTACTTC. It translates to CASKGAEETQYF.

V usage is TRBV15 and J usage is TRBJ1-5; D remains ambiguous. CDR1 is LNHNV and CDR2 is YYDKDF in the germline V gene (reference sequence). The CDR3 spans 15 residues. V was shortened by 1 base and J by 1 base, with 8 bases between the two germline ends. The CDR3 is CATSRGWESNQPQHF. DNA of the CDR3: TGTGCCACCAGCAGAGGGTGGGAGAGCAATCAGCCCCAGCATTTT.

This chain joins TRBV7-2 and TRBJ2-7; D remains unclear. Germline CDR1 SGHTA, CDR2 FQGNSA. V was cut by 2 bases and J by 4 bases, with 6 bases left in between. The CDR3 contains 12 residues. Here the CDR3 DNA reads TGTGCCAGCAGCTTATCCCTTTACGAGCAGTACTTC. It specifies CASSLSLYEQYF.

This chain connects TRBV5-1 to TRBJ2-3; weak D call: TRBD2 (5 bases). CDR1 and CDR2 (germline): SGHRS, YFSETQ. V lost 6 bases and J lost 2, with 7 bases in between. The CDR3 covers 12 residues. This chain's CDR3 is CASMGVTDTQYF. In DNA, the CDR3 is TGCGCCAGCATGGGAGTCACAGATACGCAGTATTTT.

The V gene is TRBV29-1, the J gene TRBJ2-3; 13 bases line up with TRBD2. CDR3 length equals 15 residues. Germline V gene sequence: CDR1 SQVTM, CDR2 ANQGSEA. V lost 6 bases, J lost 6 bases, and 9 bases stayed unmatched. The CDR3 nucleotides read TGCAGCGTGGATGGACTAGCGGGAGTACCCGATACGCAGTATTTT. Translated: CSVDGLAGVPDTQYF.

The CDR3: CASSLVASGSSYEQYF. CDR3 nucleotide sequence: TGCGCCAGCAGCTTGGTCGCTAGCGGGAGCTCCTACGAGCAGTACTTC. This chain links TRBV5-1 with TRBJ2-7, with TRBD2 matching over 10 bases. Germline V CDR1 and CDR2: SGHRS, YFSETQ. This CDR3 region has 16 residues. V lost 0 bases and J lost 0; bases outside the gene matches: 3.

The V call is TRBV5-4, the J call TRBJ2-7; TRBD1 agrees at 8 bases. The ends lost 1 base at V and 1 base at J; junction bases unmatched: 4. CDR1 and CDR2 (germline): SGHNT, YYREEE (reference sequence). The CDR3 contains 15 residues. The CDR3 bases are TGTGCCAGCAGCTTGAGGACAGGGAGTTCCTACGAGCAGTACTTC. It yields the protein CASSLRTGSSYEQYF.

The chain employs TRBV11-3 and TRBJ2-2; TRBD2 might be the D (5 bases). Germline CDR1 SGHNT, CDR2 YENEEA. The CDR3 sequence is 15 residues long. The V end lost 2 bases, the J end lost 2 bases, and 9 bases lay between the germline ends. For the CDR3, the DNA is TGTGCCAGCAGCTTAAGCGGCCGAAACACCGGGGAGCTGTTTTTT. This gives the protein CASSLSGRNTGELFF.

V gene TRBV2 combines with J gene TRBJ2-4; D is possibly TRBD2 (5 bases). CDR3 length: 14 amino acids. Germline V gene sequence: CDR1 SNHLY, CDR2 FYNNEI. Trimming pared 8 bases from V and 7 bases from J, leaving 18 bases between. The CDR3 is CASRIPEAGNIQYF. CDR3 coding DNA: TGTGCCAGCCGTATCCCCGAGGCGGGCAACATTCAGTACTTC.

This clone was seen just once. The chain combines TRBV19 with TRBJ1-2, with 7 bases matching TRBD1. CDR1 and CDR2 from the germline V gene are LNHDA and SQIVND (reference sequence). Trimming took 6 bases from V and 7 from J; bases not matched to a gene: 8. This CDR3 has 13 residues. The CDR3 loop is CASRRGPIGGYTF. The CDR3 coding sequence is TGTGCCAGTAGGAGGGGGCCCATCGGTGGCTACACCTTC.

The chain joins TRBV23-1 to TRBJ1-2; 7 bases fit TRBD1. TRBV23-1 qualifies as an ORF whose function is uncertain. Unmatched junction bases numbered 6, after V lost 0 bases and J lost 8 bases. The CDR3 has 14 amino acids. CDR3 sequence: CASSQSMAGGGYTF. For the CDR3, the DNA is TGCGCCAGCAGTCAATCCATGGCAGGGGGGGGCTACACCTTC.

This rearrangement joins TRBV18 to TRBJ2-1; D gene unclear. CDR1 and CDR2 from the germline V gene are KGHSH and LQKENI. V lost 2 bases, J lost 6 bases, and 14 bases lay in between. The CDR3 sequence is 15 residues long. DNA of the CDR3: TGTGCCAGCTCACCAGACTCCCAGAGTGGCAATGAGCAGTTCTTC. Residues: CASSPDSQSGNEQFF.

The CDR3 DNA reads TGTGCCAGTCAATCCAGGGCCTACGAGACCCAGTACTTC. As protein: CASQSRAYETQYF. V usage is TRBV19 and J usage is TRBJ2-5; tentatively, D is TRBD1 (5 bases). The CDR3 loop spans 13 amino acids. Trimming took off 8 bases at V and 5 bases at J, with 15 bases between the two ends. CDR1 LNHDA and CDR2 SQIVND come from the germline V gene (reference sequence).

The rearrangement uses TRBV29-1 and TRBJ1-1, with a possible D match to TRBD1 (6 bases). The germline V gene encodes CDR1 SQVTM and CDR2 ANQGSEA. This CDR3 comprises 13 residues. V was cut by 5 bases and J by 1 base, with 11 bases left in between. The CDR3 protein is CSVSGQRNTEAFF. CDR3 DNA sequence: TGCAGCGTTTCGGGACAAAGGAACACTGAAGCTTTCTTT.